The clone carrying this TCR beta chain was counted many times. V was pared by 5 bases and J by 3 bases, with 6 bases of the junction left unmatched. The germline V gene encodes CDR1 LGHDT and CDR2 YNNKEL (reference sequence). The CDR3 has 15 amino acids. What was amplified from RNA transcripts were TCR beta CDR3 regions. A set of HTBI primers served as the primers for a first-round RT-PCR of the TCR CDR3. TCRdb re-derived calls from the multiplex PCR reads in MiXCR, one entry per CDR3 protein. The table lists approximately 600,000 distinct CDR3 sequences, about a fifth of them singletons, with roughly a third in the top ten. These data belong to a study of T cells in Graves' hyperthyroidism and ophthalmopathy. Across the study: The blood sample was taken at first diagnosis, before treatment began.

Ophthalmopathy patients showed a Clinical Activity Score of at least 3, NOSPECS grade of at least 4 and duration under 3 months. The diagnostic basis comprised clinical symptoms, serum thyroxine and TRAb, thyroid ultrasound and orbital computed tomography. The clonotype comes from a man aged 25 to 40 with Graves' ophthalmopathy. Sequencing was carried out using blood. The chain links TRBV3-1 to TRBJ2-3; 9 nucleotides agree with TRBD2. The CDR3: CASSEGLASTDTQYF. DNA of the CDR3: TGTGCCAGCAGCGAAGGACTAGCGTCGACAGATACGCAGTATTTT.